The 25 T cell receptor beta chains below were found in one sample sequenced in a study of T cells after yellow fever vaccination (dated 2019 in TCRdb). The protocol used for the library was 5' RACE. Instrument on record: Illumina HiSeq 2500. The public reads were run again by TCRdb, first through fastp at Q25 and then through MiXCR, and only productive beta chains were kept. Rows merge per CDR3 protein into single entries with the most common DNA and genes. A total of roughly 50,000 distinct CDR3 sequences appear in this sample, 7.4% of them only once. Around 28% of the sample is taken by the ten largest. The treatment or condition label, as the study defines it: live attenuated yellow fever vaccine strain. Sample: CD8+ T cells sorted from PBMCs, taken around 15 days after the first yellow fever vaccination. Receptor source: a man aged 18-30 years who received the YFV17D yellow fever vaccine.

This clonotype was counted many times. The chain has TRBV12-5 and TRBJ2-3, with unresolved D. CDR3 length: 15 amino acids. CDR1 and CDR2 (germline): LGHNT, FRNRAP. Trimming removed 2 bases from V and 5 bases from J, with 14 bases in between. The CDR3 DNA follows: TGTGCTAGTGGTTTGCTGACGGGTGTTGGAGATACGCAGTATTTT. Amino acids: CASGLLTGVGDTQYF.

The sample holds many counts of this clonotype. The chain employs TRBV25-1 and TRBJ1-1; no reliable D call. The CDR3 runs 13 residues. The V end was cut by 0 bases, the J end by 3 bases, with 5 bases between. The germline V gene encodes CDR1 MGHDK and CDR2 SYGVNS. The CDR3 region is CASSEYRDTEAFF. The CDR3 bases are TGTGCCAGCAGTGAATACCGGGACACTGAAGCTTTCTTT.

There are many counts of this clonotype. V is TRBV7-2 and J is TRBJ2-5; 10 bases are a match to TRBD2. CDR3 length: 15 residues. Unmatched junction bases numbered 5, after V lost 3 bases and J lost 4 bases. Per germline, CDR1 SGHTA and CDR2 FQGNSA. This chain's CDR3 is CASSFRSGGRETQYF. The CDR3 nucleotides are TGTGCCAGCAGCTTTCGTAGCGGGGGGCGAGAGACCCAGTACTTC.

This clonotype was counted ten times or more. The CDR3 sequence is CASSPRRRDYTDTQYF. Written as DNA, the CDR3 is TGTGCCAGCAGCCCGAGACGGCGGGATTACACAGATACGCAGTATTTT. The chain links TRBV9 to TRBJ2-3; weak D call: TRBD2 (6 bases). Germline loops: CDR1 SGDLS, CDR2 YYNGEE. CDR3 length: 16 amino acids. Trimming cost V 4 bases and J 2 bases, with 17 bases left between them.

This clonotype was seen at least ten times. The chain employs TRBV7-3 and TRBJ2-5; a weak D match, TRBD1 (5 bases). The ends were cut back, 5 bases at V and 5 bases at J, with 15 bases in the middle. From germline, CDR1 is SGHTA and CDR2 FQGTGA. The CDR3 runs 14 residues. CDR3 in amino acids: CASSPQGSWETQYF. The CDR3 DNA is TGTGCCAGCAGCCCTCAGGGTTCCTGGGAGACCCAGTACTTC.

This clonotype was detected many times. This rearrangement joins TRBV9 to TRBJ2-5, with 13 bases matching TRBD2. The CDR3 extends over 19 amino acids. The germline gives CDR1 SGDLS, CDR2 YYNGEE. The junction had 12 bases not matched to a gene; V was cut back by 4 bases and J by 0 bases. The CDR3 DNA follows: TGTGCCAGCAGCCCTCCCCTCGGACTAGCGGGGGAGTACCAAGAGACCCAGTACTTC. It specifies CASSPPLGLAGEYQETQYF.

This clonotype occurred many times. The chain couples TRBV4-1 to TRBJ2-2, with D tentatively TRBD1 (6 bases). This CDR3 region has 16 residues. Germline loops: CDR1 MGHRA, CDR2 YSYEKL. The V gene lost 1 base and the J gene lost 7 bases, with 16 bases spanning the gap. CDR3 sequence: CASSQVSQGLHGELFF. The DNA of the CDR3 is TGCGCCAGCAGCCAAGTGTCCCAGGGGCTGCACGGGGAGCTGTTTTTT.

This clonotype was picked up a small number of times. The V call is TRBV4-3, the J call TRBJ1-4; tentatively, D is TRBD1 (6 bases). Germline V lookup: CDR1 LGHNA, CDR2 YSLEER. Trimming removed 0 bases at V and 1 base at J, with 6 bases between. CDR3 length: 15 amino acids. DNA for the CDR3: TGCGCCAGCAGCCAAGACAGGGGAACTAATGAAAAACTGTTTTTT. Its translation: CASSQDRGTNEKLFF.

The table lists this clonotype with many counts. This sequence joins TRBV7-3 and TRBJ2-3, with D perhaps TRBD1 (6 bases). The CDR3 loop spans 18 amino acids. In germline, CDR1 is SGHTA, CDR2 FQGTGA. V lost 6 bases, J lost 6 bases, and 28 bases lay in between. The CDR3 region is CASSMSPRDTRTADTQYF. As DNA, the CDR3 is TGTGCCAGCAGTATGAGCCCCCGGGACACACGCACAGCGGATACGCAGTATTTT.

The sample holds many counts of this clonotype. The V call is TRBV4-1, the J call TRBJ2-7, with D uncertain. The germline V and J ends were trimmed by 0 bases and 2 bases, with 11 bases remaining between them. Germline values: CDR1 MGHRA, CDR2 YSYEKL. The CDR3 has 15 residues. The CDR3 coding sequence is TGCGCCAGCAGCCAAGATCAAGGTAGTGCCTACGAGCAGTACTTC. This gives the protein CASSQDQGSAYEQYF.

This clonotype turned up a few times. This CDR3 reads CASSSGQGPRWSYEQYF. The CDR3 region has the DNA TGTGCCAGCAGCTCGGGACAGGGGCCGCGATGGAGCTACGAGCAGTACTTC. The genes are TRBV7-8 and TRBJ2-7, with 10 bases lining up with TRBD1. Per the germline V gene, CDR1 is SGHVS and CDR2 is FQNEAQ. CDR3 length equals 17 residues. Unmatched junction bases numbered 12, after V lost 4 bases and J lost 3 bases.

Many counts were recorded for this clonotype. V gene TRBV5-1 combines with J gene TRBJ2-3; 9 bases align to TRBD2. Germline lookup yields CDR1 SGHRS and CDR2 YFSETQ. The CDR3 length is 16 residues. The junction had 8 bases not matched to a gene; V was cut back by 4 bases and J by 2 bases. CDR3 amino acids: CASSLLTSGSTDTQYF. CDR3 in DNA: TGCGCCAGCAGCCTGTTGACTAGCGGATCCACAGATACGCAGTATTTT.

In this sample, this clonotype turned up many times. The rearrangement links TRBV7-9 to TRBJ1-5; D may be TRBD1 (5 bases). The ends were cut back, 5 bases at V and 4 bases at J, with 15 bases in the middle. The CDR3 totals 15 residues. Germline-derived CDR1 and CDR2 are SEHNR and FQNEAQ (reference sequence). The CDR3 sequence: CASSPSGIKNQPQHF. For the CDR3, the DNA is TGTGCCAGCAGCCCCTCAGGGATCAAGAATCAGCCCCAGCATTTT.

Ten or more counts support this clonotype. The J gene is TRBJ2-7, the V gene TRBV10-3; weak D call: TRBD1 (6 bases). Between the trimmed V and J ends, which lost 6 bases and 2 bases, there was a span of 11 bases. This CDR3 has 13 residues. In germline, CDR1 is ENHRY, CDR2 SYGVKD. The CDR3 coding sequence is TGTGCCATCAGGGGTCAGGGGACCTACGAGCAGTACTTC. Its translation is CAIRGQGTYEQYF.

This clonotype has ten or more counts. This chain connects TRBV5-1 to TRBJ2-5; maybe TRBD2 (6 bases). The CDR3 has 15 amino acids. V dropped 0 bases and J dropped 5 bases, with 14 bases sitting between them. Germline CDR1 reads SGHRS; CDR2 reads YFSETQ. For the CDR3, the DNA is TGCGCCAGCAGCTTGGCGGCGGGGCTATGGGAGACCCAGTACTTC. Translation: CASSLAAGLWETQYF.

This chain uses TRBV5-4 with TRBJ2-5, with 11 bases matching TRBD1. Per the germline V gene, CDR1 is SGHNT and CDR2 is YYREEE (reference sequence). Trimming removed 2 bases from V and 5 bases from J; junction bases left unmatched: 5. The CDR3 is made up of 15 amino acids. The CDR3 region is CASSFQDRGRETQYF. CDR3 in DNA: TGTGCCAGCAGCTTCCAGGACAGGGGGCGGGAGACCCAGTACTTC.

Only a few counts were recorded for this clonotype. V and J are TRBV27 and TRBJ2-5; TRBD2 aligns across 14 bases. This CDR3 spans 17 amino acids. V was clipped by 3 bases and J by 6 bases; unmatched bases: 9. Germline-derived CDR1 and CDR2 are MNHEY and SMNVEV (reference sequence). The CDR3 spells CASSFLRLAGGPKTQYF. The CDR3 region has the DNA TGTGCCAGCAGTTTCCTGAGACTAGCGGGGGGGCCGAAGACCCAGTACTTC.

At least ten counts were recorded for this clonotype. The chain joins TRBV4-2 to TRBJ2-7; D possibly corresponds to TRBD1 (6 bases). V gave up 0 bases and J gave up 3 bases, with 15 bases separating them. CDR3 length equals 16 residues. Germline CDR1 LGHNA, CDR2 YNFKEQ. In DNA form, the CDR3 reads TGTGCCAGCAGCCAAGATCTAGAACAGGGTGTCTACGAGCAGTACTTC. It translates to CASSQDLEQGVYEQYF.

There are many counts of this clonotype. V usage is TRBV20-1 and J usage is TRBJ2-1; D is tentatively TRBD1 or TRBD2 (5 bases each). The CDR3 covers 16 residues. Germline values: CDR1 DFQATT, CDR2 SNEGSKA (reference sequence). Trimming pared 6 bases from V and 8 bases from J, leaving 26 bases between. The CDR3 DNA sequence: TGCAGTGCAGGCACACCGGGACGGGGATTGGTGGATGAGCAGTTCTTC. Protein sequence: CSAGTPGRGLVDEQFF.

This clonotype has at least ten counts. The chain recombines TRBV4-1 with TRBJ1-2, with D uncertain. This CDR3 contains 15 residues. V was cut by 0 bases and J by 8 bases, with 16 bases left in between. Germline V lookup: CDR1 MGHRA, CDR2 YSYEKL. The CDR3 reads CASSQDLAALLGYTF. The CDR3 DNA is TGCGCCAGCAGCCAAGATTTGGCGGCACTACTGGGCTACACCTTC.

This chain uses TRBV30 with TRBJ1-1; D not certain. V lost 0 bases, J lost 1 base, and 15 bases lay in between. Germline V lookup: CDR1 GTSNPN, CDR2 SVGIG (reference sequence). The CDR3 loop spans 16 amino acids. In DNA form, the CDR3 reads TGTGCCTGGAGTGTACCTTTGGTCTACTGGAACACTGAAGCTTTCTTT. Protein product: CAWSVPLVYWNTEAFF.

This clonotype appeared many times. V is TRBV6-4 and J is TRBJ2-1; 16 bases align to TRBD2. Trimming removed 3 bases from V and 6 bases from J; junction bases left unmatched: 2. Germline-derived CDR1 and CDR2 are MRHNA and SNTAGT. The CDR3 spans 16 residues. DNA for the CDR3: TGTGCCAGCAGTGATGGGACTAGCGGGGGGGCCAATGAGCAGTTCTTC. Translation gives CASSDGTSGGANEQFF.

This clonotype was seen a few times. The gene calls are TRBV6-5 and TRBJ2-2; TRBD2 aligns across 9 bases. With V trimmed by 0 bases and J by 6 bases, 11 bases remained unmatched. This CDR3 has 18 residues. From germline, CDR1 is MNHEY and CDR2 SVGAGI. Here the CDR3 DNA reads TGTGCCAGCAGTTACTCCTCCGGGACTAGCCCTGTTTCCGGGGAGCTGTTTTTT. It specifies CASSYSSGTSPVSGELFF.

This clonotype occurred many times. The chain couples TRBV5-4 to TRBJ2-1, with D possibly matching TRBD2 (5 bases). Germline-derived CDR1 and CDR2 are SGHNT and YYREEE (reference sequence). V was pared by 4 bases and J by 2 bases, with 16 bases between. The CDR3 runs 16 residues. In nucleotides, the CDR3 is TGTGCCAGCAGCCTCCGCCTAGCTCCTCCCTACAATGAGCAGTTCTTC. Its protein is CASSLRLAPPYNEQFF. The whole variable domain, filled in from reference TRBV5-4 and TRBJ2-1, reads ETGVTQSPTHLIKTRGQQVTLRCSSQSGHNTVSWYQQALGQGPQFIFQYYREEENGRGNFPPRFSGLQFPNYSSELNVNALELDDSALYLCASSLRLAPPYNEQFFGPGTRLTVL.

This clonotype was observed at least ten times. V usage is TRBV7-9 and J usage is TRBJ2-7, with 8 bases fitting TRBD2. The CDR3 length is 15 residues. V gave up 5 bases and J gave up 2 bases; unmatched junction bases: 8. Per germline, CDR1 SEHNR and CDR2 FQNEAQ (reference sequence). For the CDR3, the DNA is TGTGCCAGCAGCCCTCGGGAGGGTTTTGCCTACGAGCAGTACTTC. It codes for CASSPREGFAYEQYF.